This T cell receptor (beta chain) was found in a study of blood T cell repertoires in COVID-19 (dated by TCRdb to 2020 to 2022). About the full investigation: Samples covering the acute and convalescent phases of COVID-19 were provided by collaborators in the United States, Italy and Spain. Subjects who had been exposed to COVID-19, were actively infected with it, or had recovered from it provided the deeply sampled blood TCRbeta repertoires that made up the dataset. Samples came from the ongoing ImmuneRACE study (first 160 participants) plus 1,254 subjects from 6 global collaborators. The prospective study material was composed of cDNA or gDNA derived from T cells, B-cell-depleted T cells, or PBMCs. Where HLA class I and class II types were available, the types were taken from metadata supplied by the sample provider, not from assay-based typing. A de-identified subject ID, COVID-19 status, age in years and sex were almost always included in the sample metadata. The repertoires were released in a freely available public database meant as a resource for research on the immune response to SARS-CoV-2. The full study reports these points: How much clinical and demographic metadata was included differed by source and by participant, and the metadata was provided uncurated.

A single count supports this clone. No cognate antigen has been identified for it. No base qualities exist here, and no much larger clone lies one base off it. Each collaborating institution followed its own protocols to collect whole blood in K2EDTA tubes. For TCRbeta analysis, collaborator samples were shipped as frozen whole blood, as isolated PBMCs, or as DNA extracted from either sample type. TCRbeta CDR3 regions were amplified from genomic DNA by means of the immunoSEQ Assay, a bias-controlled multiplex PCR. As for the authors' bioinformatics: Nucleated cell counts per sample were estimated from amplification of reference gene primers within the assay. To quantify the absolute abundance of each unique TCRbeta CDR3 rearrangement, sequence reads were collapsed and filtered. For each sample, productive Simpson clonality was calculated by taking the square root of Simpson's diversity index across productive rearrangements. The clones in this table, taken by TCRdb from immuneACCESS, are in-frame only. Not every clone is retained; where verified, under half of the shortfall comes from an unresolved V gene, and the cause of the rest is unknown. V and J calls and clone size are given by that table; D and trimming were obtained from the DNA. The sample table contains some 120,000 clones; only one count was recorded for about 89% of them. The top ten hold 3.5% to 4.5% of the sample.

CDR1 and CDR2 are drawn from the germline V gene (reference sequence): MNHEY, SMNVEV. The CDR3 covers 15 residues, taking in both the cysteine and the phenylalanine. Solely the CDR3 DNA is kept, with 45 bases framed from the first base. At the junction V is shortened by 3 bases and J by 2 bases, with 11 bases in between. The receptor was isolated from a man aged 40-55 years with acute or convalescent COVID-19. Sequenced material: peripheral blood. The receptor chain draws on TRBV27 and TRBJ1-5, and TRBD1 may be the D gene, going by 5 matching bases. The DNA sequence is given as TGTGCCAGCAGTTTTCAGGGTGTAGGCAATCAGCCCCAGCATTTT. Its amino acids are CASSFQGVGNQPQHF.